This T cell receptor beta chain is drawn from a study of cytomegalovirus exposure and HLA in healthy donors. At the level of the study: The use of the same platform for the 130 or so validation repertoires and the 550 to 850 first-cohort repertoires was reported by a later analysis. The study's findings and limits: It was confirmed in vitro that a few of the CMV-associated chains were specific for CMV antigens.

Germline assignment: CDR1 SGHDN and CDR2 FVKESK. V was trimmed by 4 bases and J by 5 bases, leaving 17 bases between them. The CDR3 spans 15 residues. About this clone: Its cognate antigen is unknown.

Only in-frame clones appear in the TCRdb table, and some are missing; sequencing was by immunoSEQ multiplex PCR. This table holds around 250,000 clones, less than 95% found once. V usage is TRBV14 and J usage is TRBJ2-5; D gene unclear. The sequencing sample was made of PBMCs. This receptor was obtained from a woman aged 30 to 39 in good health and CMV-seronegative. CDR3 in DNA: TGTGCCAGCAGCCCCTTTACAGCGTTCGGGGAGACCCAGTACTTC. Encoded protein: CASSPFTAFGETQYF.